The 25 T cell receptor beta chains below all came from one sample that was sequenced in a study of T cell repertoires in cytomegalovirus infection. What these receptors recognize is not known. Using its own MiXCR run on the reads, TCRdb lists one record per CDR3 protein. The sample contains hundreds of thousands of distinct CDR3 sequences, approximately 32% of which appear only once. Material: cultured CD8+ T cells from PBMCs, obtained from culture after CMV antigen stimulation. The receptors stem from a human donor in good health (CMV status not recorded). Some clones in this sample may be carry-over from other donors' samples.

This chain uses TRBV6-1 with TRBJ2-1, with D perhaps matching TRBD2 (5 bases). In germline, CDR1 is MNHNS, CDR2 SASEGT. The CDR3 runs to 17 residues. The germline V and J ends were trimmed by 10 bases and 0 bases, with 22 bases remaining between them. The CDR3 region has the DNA TGTGCCACAGCTGATCCGGTTGGACTTGACTCCTACAATGAGCAGTTCTTC. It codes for CATADPVGLDSYNEQFF.

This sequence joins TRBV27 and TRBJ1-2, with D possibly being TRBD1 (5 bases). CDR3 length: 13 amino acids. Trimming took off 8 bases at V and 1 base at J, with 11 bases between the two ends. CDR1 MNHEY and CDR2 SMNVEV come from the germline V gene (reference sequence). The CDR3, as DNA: TGTGCCAGCCGGGACGGAGGTAACTATGGCTACACCTTC. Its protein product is CASRDGGNYGYTF.

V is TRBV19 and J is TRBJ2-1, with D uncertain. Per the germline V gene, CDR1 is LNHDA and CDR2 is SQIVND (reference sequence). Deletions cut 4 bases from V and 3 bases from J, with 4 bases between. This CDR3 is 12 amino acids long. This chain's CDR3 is CASSTDYNEQFF. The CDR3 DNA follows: TGTGCCAGTAGTACTGACTACAATGAGCAGTTCTTC.

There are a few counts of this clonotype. The CDR3 bases are TGCGCCAGCAGCCAAGGACCCACAAGGGAGACTGAAGCTTTCTTT. Translation gives CASSQGPTRETEAFF. The chain joins TRBV4-1 to TRBJ1-1, with D hard to call. The germline V gene has CDR1 MGHRA and CDR2 YSYEKL. Trimming removed 1 base at V and 5 bases at J, with 14 bases between. This CDR3 region has 15 residues.

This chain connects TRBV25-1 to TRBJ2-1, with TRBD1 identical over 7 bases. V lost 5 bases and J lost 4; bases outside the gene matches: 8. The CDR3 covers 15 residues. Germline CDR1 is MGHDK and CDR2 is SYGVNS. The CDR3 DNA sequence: TGTGCCAGCAGTACTCTAGGGGGCGCATACAATGAGCAGTTCTTC. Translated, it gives CASSTLGGAYNEQFF. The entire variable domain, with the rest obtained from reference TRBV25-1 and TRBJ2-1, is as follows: EADIYQTPRYLVIGTGKKITLECSQTMGHDKMYWYQQDPGMELHLIHYSYGVNSTEKGDLSSESTVSRIRTEHFPLTLESARPSHTSQYLCASSTLGGAYNEQFFGPGTRLTVL.

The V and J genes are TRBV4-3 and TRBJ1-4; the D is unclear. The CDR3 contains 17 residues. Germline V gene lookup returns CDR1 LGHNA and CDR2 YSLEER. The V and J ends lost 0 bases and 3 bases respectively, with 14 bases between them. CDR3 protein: CASSQDSTFPANEKLFF. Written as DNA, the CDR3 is TGCGCCAGCAGCCAAGATTCTACATTCCCGGCTAATGAAAAACTGTTTTTT.

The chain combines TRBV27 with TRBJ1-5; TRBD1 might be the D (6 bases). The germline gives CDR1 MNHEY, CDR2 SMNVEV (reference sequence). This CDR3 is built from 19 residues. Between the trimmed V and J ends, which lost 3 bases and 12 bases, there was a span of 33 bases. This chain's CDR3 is CASSLGPIGQSLFPQGQHF. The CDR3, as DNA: TGTGCCAGCAGTTTGGGTCCGATCGGACAGTCACTTTTCCCCCAGGGCCAGCATTTT.

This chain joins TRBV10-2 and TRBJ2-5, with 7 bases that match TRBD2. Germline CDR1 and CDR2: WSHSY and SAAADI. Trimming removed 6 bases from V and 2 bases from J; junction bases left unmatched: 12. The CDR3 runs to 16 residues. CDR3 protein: CASRVALAGNQETQYF. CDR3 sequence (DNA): TGCGCCAGCAGGGTGGCGTTAGCGGGCAATCAAGAGACCCAGTACTTC.

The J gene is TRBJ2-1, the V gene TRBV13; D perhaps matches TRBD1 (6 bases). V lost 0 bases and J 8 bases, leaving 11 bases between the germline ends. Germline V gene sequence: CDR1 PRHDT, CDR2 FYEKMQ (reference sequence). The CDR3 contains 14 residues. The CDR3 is CASSLGQGHDEQFF. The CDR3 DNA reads TGTGCCAGCAGCTTAGGACAGGGACATGATGAGCAGTTCTTC.

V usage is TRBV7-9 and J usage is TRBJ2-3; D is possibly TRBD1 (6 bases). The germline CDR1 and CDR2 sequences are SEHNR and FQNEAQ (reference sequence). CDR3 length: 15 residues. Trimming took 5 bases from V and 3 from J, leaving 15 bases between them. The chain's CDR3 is CASSPPDSGTDTQYF. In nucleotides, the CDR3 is TGTGCCAGCAGCCCCCCGGACAGTGGAACAGATACGCAGTATTTT.

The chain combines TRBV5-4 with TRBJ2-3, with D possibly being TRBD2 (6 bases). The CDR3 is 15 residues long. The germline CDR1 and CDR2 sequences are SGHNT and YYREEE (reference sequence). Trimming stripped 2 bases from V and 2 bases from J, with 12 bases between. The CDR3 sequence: CASSLDGGHTDTQYF. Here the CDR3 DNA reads TGTGCCAGCAGCTTAGACGGGGGTCACACAGATACGCAGTATTTT.

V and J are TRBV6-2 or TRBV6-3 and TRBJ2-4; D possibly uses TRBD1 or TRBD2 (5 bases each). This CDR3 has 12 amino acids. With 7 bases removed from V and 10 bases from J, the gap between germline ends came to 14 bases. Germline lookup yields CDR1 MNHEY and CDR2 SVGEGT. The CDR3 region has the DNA TGTGCCAGCATTGGGACCTCGAGGATTCAGTACTTC. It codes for CASIGTSRIQYF.

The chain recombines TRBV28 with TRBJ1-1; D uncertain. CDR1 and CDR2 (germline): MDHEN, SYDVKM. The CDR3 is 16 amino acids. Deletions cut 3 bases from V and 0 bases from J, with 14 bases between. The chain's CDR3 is CASSFPLETVNTEAFF. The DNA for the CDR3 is TGTGCCAGCAGTTTCCCCCTGGAGACGGTGAACACTGAAGCTTTCTTT. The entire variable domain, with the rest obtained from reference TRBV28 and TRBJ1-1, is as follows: DVKVTQSSRYLVKRTGEKVFLECVQDMDHENMFWYRQDPGLGLRLIYFSYDVKMKEKGDIPEGYSVSREKKERFSLILESASTNQTSMYLCASSFPLETVNTEAFFGQGTRLTVV.

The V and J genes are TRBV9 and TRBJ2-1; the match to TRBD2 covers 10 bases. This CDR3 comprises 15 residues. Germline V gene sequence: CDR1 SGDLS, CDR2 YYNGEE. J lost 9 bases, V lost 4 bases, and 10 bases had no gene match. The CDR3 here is CASSSSSGGDTEQFF. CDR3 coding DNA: TGTGCCAGCAGCTCCTCTAGCGGGGGAGATACTGAGCAGTTCTTC.

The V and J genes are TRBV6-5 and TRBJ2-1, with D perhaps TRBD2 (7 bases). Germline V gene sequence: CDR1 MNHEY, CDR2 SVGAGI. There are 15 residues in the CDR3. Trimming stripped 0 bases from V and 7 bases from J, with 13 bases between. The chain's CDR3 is CASSYSRGGGNEQFF. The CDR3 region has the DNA TGTGCCAGCAGTTACTCAAGGGGGGGCGGGAATGAGCAGTTCTTC.

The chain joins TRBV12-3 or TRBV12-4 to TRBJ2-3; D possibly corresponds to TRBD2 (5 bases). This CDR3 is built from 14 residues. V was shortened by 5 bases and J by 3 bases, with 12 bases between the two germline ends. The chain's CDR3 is CASSGGPGTDTQYF. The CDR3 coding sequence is TGTGCCAGCAGTGGAGGACCGGGTACAGATACGCAGTATTTT.

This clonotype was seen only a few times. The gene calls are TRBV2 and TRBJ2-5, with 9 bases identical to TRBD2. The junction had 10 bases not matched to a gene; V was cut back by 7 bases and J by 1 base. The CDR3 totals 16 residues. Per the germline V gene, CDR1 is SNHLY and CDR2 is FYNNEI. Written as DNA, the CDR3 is TGTGCCAGCAACCCGCGGGGGGGAGGATTCCAAGAGACCCAGTACTTC. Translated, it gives CASNPRGGGFQETQYF.

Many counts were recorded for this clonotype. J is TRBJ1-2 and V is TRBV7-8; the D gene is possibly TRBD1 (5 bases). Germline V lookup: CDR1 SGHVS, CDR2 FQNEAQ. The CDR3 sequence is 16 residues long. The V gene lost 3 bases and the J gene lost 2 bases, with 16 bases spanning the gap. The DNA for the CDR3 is TGTGCCAGCAGCTTTGGGACTCCGCTGCAGAACTATGGCTACACCTTC. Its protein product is CASSFGTPLQNYGYTF.

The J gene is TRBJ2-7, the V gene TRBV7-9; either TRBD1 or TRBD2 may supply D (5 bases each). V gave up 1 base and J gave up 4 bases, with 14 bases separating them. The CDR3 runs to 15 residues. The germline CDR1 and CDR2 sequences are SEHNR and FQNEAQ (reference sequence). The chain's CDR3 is CASSLGTGPVYEQYF. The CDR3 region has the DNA TGTGCCAGCAGCTTAGGTACGGGACCGGTATACGAGCAGTACTTC.

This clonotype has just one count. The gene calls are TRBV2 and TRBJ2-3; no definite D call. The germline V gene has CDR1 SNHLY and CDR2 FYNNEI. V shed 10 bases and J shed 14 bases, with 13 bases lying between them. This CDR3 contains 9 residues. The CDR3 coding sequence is TGTGCCACCCCCCCAATGTTGTATTTT. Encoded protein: CATPPMLYF.

In DNA form, the CDR3 reads TGCAGTGCCCCTGGTGCCCTCGGCCCCTACAATGAGCAGTTCTTC. Translating gives CSAPGALGPYNEQFF. V and J are TRBV20-1 and TRBJ2-1; no firm D call. This CDR3 is built from 15 residues. Germline V gene lookup returns CDR1 DFQATT and CDR2 SNEGSKA (reference sequence). V was clipped by 6 bases and J by 2 bases, with 17 bases between them.

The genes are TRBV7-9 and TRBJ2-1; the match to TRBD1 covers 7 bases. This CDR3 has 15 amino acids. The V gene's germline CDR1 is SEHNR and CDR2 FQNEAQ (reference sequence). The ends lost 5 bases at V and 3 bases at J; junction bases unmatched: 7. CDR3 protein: CASSARTGDYNEQFF. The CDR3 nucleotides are TGTGCCAGCAGCGCGAGGACAGGTGACTACAATGAGCAGTTCTTC.

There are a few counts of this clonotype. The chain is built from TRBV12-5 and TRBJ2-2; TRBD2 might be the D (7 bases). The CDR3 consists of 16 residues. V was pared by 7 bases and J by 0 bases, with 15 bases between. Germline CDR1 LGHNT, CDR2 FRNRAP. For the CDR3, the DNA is TGTGCTAGTGCCCCCGGGGGGCTAGCGAACACCGGGGAGCTGTTTTTT. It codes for CASAPGGLANTGELFF.

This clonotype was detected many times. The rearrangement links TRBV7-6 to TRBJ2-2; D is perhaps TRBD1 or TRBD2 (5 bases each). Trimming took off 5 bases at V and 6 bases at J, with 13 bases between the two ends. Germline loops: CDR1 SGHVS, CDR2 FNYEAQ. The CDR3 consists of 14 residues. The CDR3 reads CASSPNGGSGELFF. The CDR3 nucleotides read TGTGCCAGCAGCCCGAATGGGGGTTCCGGGGAGCTGTTTTTT.

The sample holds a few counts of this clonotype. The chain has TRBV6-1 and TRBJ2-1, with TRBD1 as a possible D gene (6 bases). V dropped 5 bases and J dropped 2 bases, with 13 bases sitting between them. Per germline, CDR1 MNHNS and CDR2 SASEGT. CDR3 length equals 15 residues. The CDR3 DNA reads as TGTGCCAGCAGTACCGGGACATCAACCTACAATGAGCAGTTCTTC. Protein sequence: CASSTGTSTYNEQFF.